These 7 T cell receptor beta chains share one sample of origin, sequenced in a study of T-cell memory formation after mild COVID-19. MiXCR was run by TCRdb on the 5' RACE reads, yielding one entry per CDR3 protein. The table includes about 100,000 distinct CDR3 sequences, roughly a sixth detected once. Sequencing was carried out using PBMCs or a T cell subset sorted from them (not recorded which). The receptors derive from a man aged 18 to 35 who had mild COVID-19 (a few samples of this study predate the infection). Cell type and time point are not known.

The genes are TRBV4-3 and TRBJ2-1; tentatively, D is TRBD1 or TRBD2 (5 bases each). CDR1 is LGHNA and CDR2 is YSLEER in the germline V gene. V dropped 0 bases and J dropped 8 bases, with 14 bases sitting between them. This CDR3 region has 15 residues. CDR3 coding DNA: TGCGCCAGCAGCCAAGAAGGGACGGGATATTATGAGCAGTTCTTC. It is translated as CASSQEGTGYYEQFF.

In this sample, this clonotype turned up a few times. This chain joins TRBV12-3 or TRBV12-4 and TRBJ1-1; TRBD1 is a possible D gene (5 bases). The CDR3 runs 16 residues. With 0 bases removed from V and 0 bases from J, the gap between germline ends came to 11 bases. CDR3 nucleotide sequence: TGTGCCAGCAGTTTAGCGGGGGGGATTTTGAACACTGAAGCTTTCTTT. Its translation: CASSLAGGILNTEAFF.

This clonotype was observed a few times. The chain combines TRBV7-9 with TRBJ1-1; D uncertain. Trimming took 1 base from V and 2 from J, leaving 14 bases between them. Per the germline V gene, CDR1 is SEHNR and CDR2 is FQNEAQ (reference sequence). CDR3 length equals 16 residues. The CDR3: CASSLGRAIGNTEAFF. As DNA, the CDR3 is TGTGCCAGCAGCTTAGGGAGGGCCATCGGAAACACTGAAGCTTTCTTT.

This clonotype was found a few times. The chain recombines TRBV29-1 with TRBJ1-1; 7 bases are a match to TRBD1. V lost 6 bases and J lost 1; bases outside the gene matches: 5. In germline, CDR1 is SQVTM, CDR2 ANQGSEA. CDR3 length: 13 residues. The CDR3 region has the DNA TGCAGCGTGTCCCGACAGGGGAACACTGAAGCTTTCTTT. It specifies CSVSRQGNTEAFF. Drawing the rest from reference TRBV29-1 and TRBJ1-1, the complete variable domain is SAVISQKPSRDICQRGTSLTIQCQVDSQVTMMFWYRQQPGQSLTLIATANQGSEATYESGFVIDKFPISRPNLTFSTLTVSNMSPEDSSIYLCSVSRQGNTEAFFGQGTRLTVV.

This clonotype was picked up a small number of times. This chain links TRBV12-3 or TRBV12-4 with TRBJ1-1; 8 nucleotides align to TRBD1. CDR3 size: 14 residues. V was clipped by 5 bases and J by 5 bases; unmatched bases: 7. The CDR3 protein is CASSRGQGRTEAFF. In DNA form, the CDR3 reads TGTGCCAGCAGTCGAGGACAGGGACGGACTGAAGCTTTCTTT.

This clonotype was observed a handful of times. V is TRBV24-1 and J is TRBJ2-5; no firm D call. Germline V gene sequence: CDR1 KGHDR, CDR2 SFDVKD. CDR3 length equals 13 residues. Trimming removed 3 bases from V and 5 bases from J, with 9 bases in between. The CDR3 reads CATSDEVRETQYF. CDR3 DNA: TGTGCCACCAGTGATGAGGTTAGGGAGACCCAGTACTTC.

This clonotype came up a few times. The rearrangement links TRBV4-1 to TRBJ1-6; 9 bases map to TRBD1. The CDR3 consists of 15 residues. The germline V gene encodes CDR1 MGHRA and CDR2 YSYEKL. J lost 10 bases, V lost 5 bases, and 9 bases had no gene match. DNA for the CDR3: TGCGCCAGCAGCTCAGGACAGGGGCCCCTATCACCCCTCCACTTT. It specifies CASSSGQGPLSPLHF.